The 20 T cell receptor beta chains given below trace back to one sample, sequenced in a study of identical twins. TCRdb called the 5' RACE reads again in MiXCR, with one record for every CDR3 protein. The data contain roughly 750,000 distinct CDR3 sequences, 21% of them singletons. This same sample was also part of a study on T cells expressing NK-cell markers.

Sequenced material: PBMCs. These receptors came from a woman aged 18-29 years in good health.

This clonotype was recorded a few times. The J gene is TRBJ2-2, the V gene TRBV9; maybe TRBD2 (5 bases). Germline V lookup: CDR1 SGDLS, CDR2 YYNGEE. V lost 3 bases to trimming and J lost 5 bases, with 8 bases between them. This CDR3 has 13 amino acids. This chain's CDR3 is CASSAEGTGELFF. CDR3 sequence (DNA): TGTGCCAGCAGCGCCGAGGGAACCGGGGAGCTGTTTTTT.

The rearrangement joins TRBV29-1 to TRBJ2-3; 7 nucleotides agree with TRBD2. Germline-derived CDR1 and CDR2 are SQVTM and ANQGSEA. V was clipped by 6 bases and J by 0 bases; unmatched bases: 12. The CDR3 extends over 16 amino acids. The CDR3 DNA sequence: TGCAGCGTCCCTTTGGGGCTAGCGGATAGCACAGATACGCAGTATTTT. This translates into CSVPLGLADSTDTQYF.

This clonotype came up a few times. J is TRBJ2-1 and V is TRBV14, with 7 bases that match TRBD1. V was pared by 4 bases and J by 5 bases, with 14 bases of the junction left unmatched. The CDR3 totals 17 residues. Germline V gene lookup returns CDR1 SGHDN and CDR2 FVKESK. The CDR3 loop reads CASSLHPEKGADNEQFF. The CDR3, as DNA: TGTGCCAGCAGCCTCCACCCCGAGAAGGGGGCAGACAATGAGCAGTTCTTC.

The chain is built from TRBV7-8 and TRBJ2-5; D is uncertain. The germline CDR1 and CDR2 sequences are SGHVS and FQNEAQ. V was trimmed by 7 bases and J by 5 bases, leaving 20 bases between them. This CDR3 is built from 15 residues. As DNA, the CDR3 is TGTGCCAGCACCCCCCGCCCAGAATCGGCCGAGACCCAGTACTTC. It codes for CASTPRPESAETQYF.

The chain recombines TRBV11-2 with TRBJ2-1, with no clear D. Trimming removed 0 bases from V and 4 bases from J, with 7 bases in between. In germline, CDR1 is SGHAT, CDR2 FQNNGV. This CDR3 is built from 14 residues. This CDR3 reads CASSLDQRYNEQFF. The CDR3 coding sequence is TGTGCCAGCAGCTTAGACCAGAGATACAATGAGCAGTTCTTC.

J is TRBJ2-5 and V is TRBV5-1; D is perhaps TRBD1 or TRBD2 (5 bases each). The CDR3 has 14 residues. The V gene's germline CDR1 is SGHRS and CDR2 YFSETQ. The V end was cut by 2 bases, the J end by 3 bases, with 11 bases between. CDR3 nucleotides: TGCGCCAGCAGCTTTGGGACCTCTAAAGAGACCCAGTACTTC. It yields the protein CASSFGTSKETQYF.

The gene calls are TRBV11-2 and TRBJ2-7; 7 bases align to TRBD2. The V and J ends lost 1 base and 9 bases, in that order; junction bases with no gene match: 12. CDR1 is SGHAT and CDR2 is FQNNGV in the germline V gene. The CDR3 is made up of 15 amino acids. CDR3 amino acids: CASSLVTGGGSGQYF. CDR3 DNA sequence: TGTGCCAGCAGCTTAGTAACGGGAGGAGGTAGCGGGCAGTACTTC.

The CDR3 DNA reads as TGTGCCAGCAGTTTTGCAGGGAACACAGATACGCAGTATTTT. It translates to CASSFAGNTDTQYF. This sequence joins TRBV27 and TRBJ2-3, with a possible D match to TRBD1 (5 bases). CDR1 and CDR2 (germline): MNHEY, SMNVEV (reference sequence). Trimming cost V 3 bases and J 2 bases, with 9 bases left between them. The CDR3 runs to 14 residues.

The chain links TRBV10-3 to TRBJ1-2; D gene unclear. This CDR3 comprises 16 residues. The ends were cut back, 2 bases at V and 4 bases at J, with 17 bases in the middle. Germline values: CDR1 ENHRY, CDR2 SYGVKD. The DNA of the CDR3 is TGTGCCATCAGTGAGCCTGACCTTAGCAGGAGCTATGGCTACACCTTC. Protein product: CAISEPDLSRSYGYTF.

The chain links TRBV20-1 to TRBJ2-1, with 9 bases matching TRBD2. Looked up from germline, CDR1 is DFQATT and CDR2 is SNEGSKA (reference sequence). J was trimmed by 7 bases and V by 3 bases; bases with no gene match: 13. The CDR3 covers 16 residues. Written as DNA, the CDR3 is TGCAGTGCTAGGGGTCCACGCGGGGGGGCATATAATGAGCAGTTCTTC. Its protein product is CSARGPRGGAYNEQFF.

The chain carries TRBV7-2 and TRBJ2-5; 9 nucleotides line up with TRBD1. This CDR3 has 14 amino acids. V dropped 3 bases and J dropped 3; count of bases not matched to a gene: 2. CDR1 is SGHTA, CDR2 FQGNSA, per germline. CDR3 sequence: CASSFDRGEETQYF. The CDR3 coding sequence is TGTGCCAGCAGCTTCGACAGGGGGGAAGAGACCCAGTACTTC.

Only a few counts were recorded for this clonotype. The rearrangement uses TRBV4-2 and TRBJ2-7; the D call may be TRBD1 or TRBD2 (5 bases each). The V end was cut by 0 bases, the J end by 2 bases, with 8 bases between. The germline V gene encodes CDR1 LGHNA and CDR2 YNFKEQ. CDR3 length: 14 residues. The CDR3 nucleotides are TGTGCCAGCAGCCAAGACAGGGAGACCTACGAGCAGTACTTC. Its translation: CASSQDRETYEQYF.

This clonotype was detected only a few times. This chain uses TRBV29-1 with TRBJ2-7; D is uncertain. Germline CDR1 SQVTM, CDR2 ANQGSEA. This CDR3 has 12 residues. The V and J ends lost 1 base and 5 bases respectively, with 9 bases between them. The CDR3 nucleotides are TGCAGCGTTGAAGGGTTGGGGAACGAGCAGTACTTC. Its translation: CSVEGLGNEQYF.

This clonotype was picked up a small number of times. The chain has TRBV2 and TRBJ2-1; 8 nucleotides line up with TRBD2. Germline CDR1 reads SNHLY; CDR2 reads FYNNEI. With V trimmed by 8 bases and J by 1 base, 10 bases remained unmatched. CDR3 size: 16 residues. For the CDR3, the DNA is TGTGCCAGCCAGAACTCAGCGGGAGAGTCCTACAATGAGCAGTTCTTC. This codes for CASQNSAGESYNEQFF.

The chain links TRBV18 to TRBJ2-7; D perhaps matches TRBD2 (6 bases). Trimming cost V 6 bases and J 3 bases, with 12 bases left between them. CDR1 is KGHSH and CDR2 is LQKENI in the germline V gene. CDR3 length equals 13 residues. As DNA, the CDR3 is TGTGCCAGCTCTGCGCGGGACTTCTACGAGCAGTACTTC. Its translation is CASSARDFYEQYF.

Concerning this clonotype: Given the absence of the conserved phenylalanine or tryptophan at the CDR3 end, a read error is likely. The DNA is left out, because the CDR3 cannot be placed on it with certainty; the CDR3 is given as TCRdb lists it. The V gene is TRBV5-6, the J gene TRBJ2-1; the D call TRBD1 from the table was never checked on the DNA. CDR1 and CDR2 from the germline V gene are SGHDT and YYEEEE. The CDR3 region is 12 residues in length, termini included. CDR3: CASSFGQGMHAL.

This chain joins TRBV10-3 and TRBJ2-3; 7 bases are shared with TRBD1. The CDR3 sequence is 14 residues long. Germline lookup yields CDR1 ENHRY and CDR2 SYGVKD. Trimming cost V 8 bases and J 3 bases; bases outside gene matches: 8. CDR3 bases: TGTGCCATCGGGGACAGTTTGGGGACAGATACGCAGTATTTT. Amino acid sequence: CAIGDSLGTDTQYF.

The chain has TRBV4-3 and TRBJ2-1; D is unresolved. Trimming left V 0 bases short and J 4 bases short, with 10 bases between. The CDR3 length is 15 residues. The germline V gene encodes CDR1 LGHNA and CDR2 YSLEER. The CDR3 spells CASSQDLRAYNEQFF. CDR3 DNA sequence: TGCGCCAGCAGCCAAGATCTCAGAGCTTACAATGAGCAGTTCTTC.

This clonotype occurred many times. The gene calls are TRBV20-1 and TRBJ2-1, with D possibly TRBD2 on 6 matching bases. This CDR3 comprises 11 residues. V was clipped by 7 bases and J by 4 bases, with 8 bases between them. Germline lookup yields CDR1 DFQATT and CDR2 SNEGSKA (reference sequence). CDR3 protein: CSVSGYNEQFF. CDR3 sequence (DNA): TGCAGTGTTAGCGGATACAATGAGCAGTTCTTC.

This chain links TRBV11-3 with TRBJ1-1; D not certain. CDR1 and CDR2 from the germline V gene are SGHNT and YENEEA. The CDR3 sequence is 12 residues long. V shed 5 bases and J shed 11 bases, with 15 bases lying between them. The chain's CDR3 is CASSLGRQVAFF. CDR3 nucleotide sequence: TGTGCCAGCAGCCTGGGCCGTCAAGTTGCTTTCTTT.